Below, 14 T cell receptor beta chains from the same sample are listed, as sequenced in a study of blood T cell repertoires in COVID-19 (dated by TCRdb to the early 2020s). Library construction relied on the immunoSEQ multiplex PCR assay. TCRdb carries this immuneACCESS record with in-frame sequences only. Its versions omit some clonotypes, under half of them owing to an unresolved V gene in the studies checked, with the rest unexplained. The sample data list over 200,000 clones, and 86% of these were observed just once. The top ten hold about 3.1% of the sample. Sequenced input: peripheral blood. These TCRs come from a woman in her 30s who had recovered from COVID-19.

V gene TRBV30 combines with J gene TRBJ2-5; a weak D match, TRBD2 (5 bases). V was shortened by 0 bases and J by 9 bases, with 8 bases between the two germline ends. Germline loops: CDR1 GTSNPN, CDR2 SVGIG (reference sequence). The CDR3 runs 11 residues. The CDR3 DNA reads as TGTGCCTGGAGTGTTTCGGAGGCCCAGTACTTC. Protein sequence: CAWSVSEAQYF.

This chain links TRBV6-7 with TRBJ2-2; no firm D call. TRBV6-7 is sorted into the ORF group, with uncertain function. V lost 6 bases to trimming and J lost 3 bases, with 5 bases between them. CDR3 size: 12 residues. CDR3 DNA sequence: TGTGCCAGCAGCTCGGACACCGGGGAGCTGTTTTTT. Translated: CASSSDTGELFF.

For the CDR3, the DNA is TGCGCCAGCAGCTCGGGACTAGCGGGGAATAATGAGCAGTTCTTC. Translating gives CASSSGLAGNNEQFF. The J gene is TRBJ2-1, the V gene TRBV5-1; 13 nucleotides line up with TRBD2. Germline CDR1 and CDR2: SGHRS and YFSETQ. The CDR3 is made up of 15 amino acids. The J segment lost 7 bases and the V segment lost 3 bases, leaving 4 bases of the junction unmatched.

The rearrangement joins TRBV6-5 to TRBJ1-1, with D unclear. V lost 6 bases to trimming and J lost 0 bases, with 14 bases between them. The CDR3 covers 15 residues. From germline, CDR1 is MNHEY and CDR2 SVGAGI. CDR3 nucleotide sequence: TGTGCCAGCAGGCCGGGTCGTATCATGAACACTGAAGCTTTCTTT. Translation: CASRPGRIMNTEAFF.

The V gene is TRBV18, the J gene TRBJ1-5; 8 bases fit TRBD1. Trimming took 6 bases from V and 3 from J; bases not matched to a gene: 10. Per the germline V gene, CDR1 is KGHSH and CDR2 is LQKENI. This CDR3 is built from 16 residues. CDR3 nucleotides: TGTGCCAGCTCTCAAGGGCGGACAGGGACCAATCAGCCCCAGCATTTT. Translating it yields CASSQGRTGTNQPQHF.

CDR3 residues: CASSSRGGGYTF. The DNA for the CDR3 is TGTGCCAGCAGCTCCCGGGGTGGAGGCTACACCTTC. The chain combines TRBV7-8 with TRBJ1-2; D is uncertain. CDR1 and CDR2 from the germline V gene are SGHVS and FQNEAQ. The CDR3 is 12 residues long. The ends were cut back, 4 bases at V and 8 bases at J, with 11 bases in the middle.

The chain recombines TRBV5-1 with TRBJ2-4; 8 nucleotides match TRBD2. From germline, CDR1 is SGHRS and CDR2 YFSETQ. CDR3 length equals 15 residues. J gave up 5 bases and V 0 bases, and 4 bases lay outside the gene matches. CDR3 sequence reads: CASSLVGGDQNIQYF. The CDR3 nucleotides read TGCGCCAGCAGCTTGGTCGGGGGGGACCAAAACATTCAGTACTTC.

The chain couples TRBV2 to TRBJ2-2; D is perhaps TRBD1 (6 bases). The CDR3 runs to 15 residues. V lost 4 bases, J lost 0 bases, and 9 bases lay in between. Germline CDR1 is SNHLY and CDR2 is FYNNEI. The CDR3 spells CASSVDSPNTGELFF. The CDR3 DNA reads as TGTGCCAGCAGTGTGGACAGCCCGAACACCGGGGAGCTGTTTTTT.

The chain employs TRBV19 and TRBJ2-7; D is possibly TRBD1 (6 bases). V lost 5 bases, J lost 3 bases, and 14 bases lay in between. The CDR3 is 14 residues long. Germline V gene data show CDR1 as LNHDA and CDR2 as SQIVND (reference sequence). CDR3 amino acids: CASSVRDTFYEQYF. The CDR3 DNA reads as TGTGCCAGTAGTGTCCGGGACACCTTCTACGAGCAGTACTTC.

The chain couples TRBV7-6 to TRBJ2-7, with a weak D call TRBD2 (5 bases). The CDR3 has 16 residues. V dropped 0 bases and J dropped 0 bases, with 12 bases sitting between them. The germline gives CDR1 SGHVS, CDR2 FNYEAQ. The CDR3 reads CASSLASADSSYEQYF. CDR3 sequence (DNA): TGTGCCAGCAGCTTAGCTTCAGCGGACTCCTCCTACGAGCAGTACTTC.

The V and J genes are TRBV27 and TRBJ2-7; 9 bases match TRBD1. The V gene's germline CDR1 is MNHEY and CDR2 SMNVEV (reference sequence). Trimming took 0 bases from V and 6 from J; bases not matched to a gene: 18. There are 19 residues in the CDR3. The CDR3 nucleotides read TGTGCCAGCAGTTTATCGGGGACAGGGAGAGGGATGGCGTATCGCGAGCAGTACTTC. Protein: CASSLSGTGRGMAYREQYF.

This clone was counted between two and nine times. V is TRBV10-3 and J is TRBJ2-3; TRBD2 matches 15 bases. V was clipped by 6 bases and J by 1 base; unmatched bases: 5. The V gene's germline CDR1 is ENHRY and CDR2 SYGVKD. The length of the CDR3 is 17 residues. The CDR3 region is CAISRTSGGAGTDTQYF. CDR3 sequence (DNA): TGTGCCATCAGCAGGACTAGCGGGGGGGCTGGCACAGATACGCAGTATTTT.

The chain uses TRBV5-1 and TRBJ2-3; 9 positions agree with TRBD1. With 4 bases clipped from V and 7 bases from J, the junction kept 7 bases outside the gene matches. Looked up from germline, CDR1 is SGHRS and CDR2 is YFSETQ. CDR3 size: 14 residues. The CDR3 DNA reads TGCGCCAGCAGCGAGGGACAGGGAGGGAATACGCAGTATTTT. Its translation is CASSEGQGGNTQYF. Looking up the rest from reference TRBV5-1 and TRBJ2-3 gives the full variable domain: KAGVTQTPRYLIKTRGQQVTLSCSPISGHRSVSWYQQTPGQGLQFLFEYFSETQRNKGNFPGRFSGRQFSNSRSEMNVSTLELGDSALYLCASSEGQGGNTQYFGPGTRLTVL.

DNA for the CDR3: TGCGCCAGCAGCTTGGACGGGACATCAGATACGCAGTATTTT. Its translation: CASSLDGTSDTQYF. V and J are TRBV5-1 and TRBJ2-3, with a tentative D call TRBD1 (6 bases). The germline V gene has CDR1 SGHRS and CDR2 YFSETQ. The CDR3 runs 14 residues. The V and J ends lost 0 bases and 4 bases respectively, with 9 bases between them.